This T cell receptor (beta chain) was captured by sequencing in a study of cytomegalovirus exposure and HLA in healthy donors. At collection, donors were nominally healthy, but unrecorded immune exposures were probable. Both 60 Vbeta primers and 13 Jbeta primers went into the PCR. How the authors handled the data: A later analysis tallied 80 million or so unique TCR beta chains, some 12 million of them shared. The table came from immunoSEQ multiplex PCR; TCRdb's copy has only in-frame clones and leaves some out. D and trimming come from the DNA, and the V and J calls and clone size come from that table. The sample holds about 89,000 clones; around four fifths are singletons and the top ten take 2.7%. Findings of the study overall: Available immune exposure information was restricted to CMV serostatus only. TCR beta sequences reportedly predicted the HLA-A and HLA-B alleles of most subjects accurately.

This clone was picked up one time. Antigen specificity is unknown. Source material: PBMCs. The receptor comes from a man younger than 40 in good health and CMV-seronegative.

The CDR3 bases are TGTGCCAGCAGCTTAGCTCGAAGACAGGGGTTTGACTACGAGCAGTACTTC. Amino acid sequence: CASSLARRQGFDYEQYF. The gene calls are TRBV5-5 and TRBJ2-7, with TRBD1 matching over 8 bases. V shed 2 bases and J 3 bases; nucleotides not matched to a gene: 13. This CDR3 contains 17 residues. Germline CDR1 reads SGHKS; CDR2 reads YYEKEE (reference sequence).